Below, one T cell receptor beta chain is given with its context. These data belong to a study of blood T cell repertoires in COVID-19. Assay used: immunoSEQ multiplex PCR; TCRdb lists only in-frame clones, some missing. The sample records more than 450,000 clones, roughly 87% being singletons. Source material: PBMCs or T cells enriched from blood (not recorded which). The sequence came from a woman younger than 35 who had recovered from COVID-19.

The CDR3 loop reads CASSYGQNEQYF. For the CDR3, the DNA is TGTGCCAGCAGTTATGGGCAGAACGAGCAGTACTTC. The chain couples TRBV12-3 or TRBV12-4 to TRBJ2-7; D not certain. This CDR3 region has 12 residues. V was cut by 4 bases and J by 5 bases, with 9 bases left in between.